These 9 T cell receptor beta chains originate from one sample sequenced in a study of CD8+CD57+ T cells in acquired aplastic anemia. Patients who underwent sequencing had shown CD8+CD57+ cell expansion by flow cytometry. The antigens of these receptors remain unknown. Both TCR beta VDJ combination and CDR3 sequence profiling were carried out. Genomic DNA was the template for this profiling. TCRdb fed the reads into MiXCR, producing one record per CDR3 protein. The sample has 16,000 or so distinct CDR3 sequences, 30% to 45% seen once. The study, taken as a whole, reports: Compared with total CD4+ and CD8+ cell pools, patient CD8+CD57+ cells were less diverse.

The specimen sequenced was CD8+CD57+ T cells sorted from PBMCs. Subset indicated: bead-enriched CD8+CD57+ effector memory T cells from SAA patients. The receptor source for this set is a human donor with aplastic anemia.

This clonotype was counted only a few times. The chain links TRBV5-1 to TRBJ1-2; 8 nucleotides agree with TRBD1. Trimming cost V 4 bases and J 6 bases; bases outside gene matches: 5. Germline assignment: CDR1 SGHRS and CDR2 YFSETQ. This CDR3 is built from 13 residues. Written as DNA, the CDR3 is TGCGCCAGCAGCCAAGGACAGGGAGATGGCTACACCTTC. The encoded protein is CASSQGQGDGYTF. The full variable domain, completed using reference TRBV5-1 and TRBJ1-2, is KAGVTQTPRYLIKTRGQQVTLSCSPISGHRSVSWYQQTPGQGLQFLFEYFSETQRNKGNFPGRFSGRQFSNSRSEMNVSTLELGDSALYLCASSQGQGDGYTFGSGTRLTVV.

This clonotype was counted only a few times. V is TRBV6-1 and J is TRBJ2-7; 8 bases line up with TRBD1. The trim removed 6 bases at V and 9 bases at J, leaving 13 bases unmatched. From germline, CDR1 is MNHNS and CDR2 SASEGT. This CDR3 is built from 14 residues. The CDR3 protein is CASRATGVGVVQYV. As DNA, the CDR3 is TGTGCCAGCAGGGCGACAGGGGTAGGGGTTGTGCAGTACGTC.

Concerning this clonotype itself: At one of its ends the junction is not consistent with the germline gene, which may arise from a read error. This chain links TRBV19 with TRBJ1-2; D ambiguous. Germline V gene data show CDR1 as LNHDA and CDR2 as SQIVND (reference sequence). There are 13 residues in the CDR3. This chain's CDR3 is CASSISTNYDYTF. DNA of the CDR3: TGTGCCAGTAGTATAAGTACTAACTATGACTACACCTTC. Using reference TRBV19 and TRBJ1-2 for the parts outside the CDR3, the full variable domain is DGGITQSPKYLFRKEGQNVTLSCEQNLNHDAMYWYRQDPGQGLRLIYYSQIVNDFQKGDIAEGYSVSREKKESFPLTVTSAQKNPTAFYLCASSISTNYDYTFGSGTRLTVV.

The chain joins TRBV9 to TRBJ2-3; D gene uncertain. Trimming took 2 bases from V and 0 from J, leaving 7 bases between them. Germline V lookup: CDR1 SGDLS, CDR2 YYNGEE. The length of the CDR3 is 14 residues. CDR3 nucleotide sequence: TGTGCCAGCAGCGTCAGAGCCAGCACAGATACGCAGTATTTT. Protein sequence: CASSVRASTDTQYF. The full variable domain, rest sourced from reference TRBV9 and TRBJ2-3, is DSGVTQTPKHLITATGQRVTLRCSPRSGDLSVYWYQQSLDQGLQFLIQYYNGEERAKGNILERFSAQQFPDLHSELNLSSLELGDSALYFCASSVRASTDTQYFGPGTRLTVL.

The CDR3 bases are TGTGCCAGCCACTCAAGGGAGGGCAATCAGCCCCAGCATTTT. Its translation: CASHSREGNQPQHF. The chain employs TRBV2 and TRBJ1-5; D remains unclear. Deletions cut 8 bases from V and 2 bases from J, with 13 bases between. From germline, CDR1 is SNHLY and CDR2 FYNNEI. The length of the CDR3 is 14 residues.

Many counts were recorded for this clonotype. The rearrangement links TRBV6-1 to TRBJ1-5; 8 bases are a match to TRBD1. Germline V gene data show CDR1 as MNHNS and CDR2 as SASEGT. The CDR3 is 18 amino acids. V dropped 2 bases and J dropped 0; count of bases not matched to a gene: 9. The CDR3 protein is CASSELGDRTYSNQPQHF. The CDR3 DNA follows: TGTGCCAGCAGTGAACTCGGGGACAGGACTTATAGCAATCAGCCCCAGCATTTT.

Concerning this clonotype itself: One end of the junction is discordant with germline, which a read error may explain. V is TRBV7-7 and J is TRBJ1-3; tentatively, D is TRBD1 (6 bases). The germline gives CDR1 SSHAT, CDR2 FNYEAQ (reference sequence). The CDR3 runs to 14 residues. CDR3 in amino acids: CASSLGGAGNTIYF. In nucleotides, the CDR3 is TGTGCTAGCAGCTTAGGGGGGGCTGGAAACACCATATATTTT.

This clonotype was seen repeatedly, ten times or more. The chain joins TRBV6-1 to TRBJ2-7; the D gene is possibly TRBD1 (6 bases). The CDR3 length is 13 residues. V shed 6 bases and J shed 3 bases, with 12 bases lying between them. Germline CDR1 MNHNS, CDR2 SASEGT. In nucleotides, the CDR3 is TGTGCCAGCAGAGGGGACAACAACTACGAGCAGTACTTC. Translated, it gives CASRGDNNYEQYF.

This clonotype was picked up many times. This chain uses TRBV25-1 with TRBJ1-2; no firm D call. Looked up from germline, CDR1 is MGHDK and CDR2 is SYGVNS. V dropped 1 base and J dropped 0 bases, with 9 bases sitting between them. The length of the CDR3 is 15 residues. The CDR3 region has the DNA TGTGCCAGCAGTGAATTCGGGGAAGCTAACTATGGCTACACCTTC. It translates to CASSEFGEANYGYTF.